Listed below are T cell receptor beta chains from one sample, sequenced in a study of cytomegalovirus exposure and HLA in healthy donors. Libraries were prepared by immunoSEQ multiplex PCR; TCRdb keeps only in-frame clonotypes and omits some of them. The sample has around 250,000 clones; 90% are singletons. What was sequenced was PBMCs. The receptors were gathered from a woman aged 18-35 years in good health and CMV-seronegative. CDR3s include the opening cysteine and the closing phenylalanine or tryptophan. The order of the fields is D gene, J gene, clone size, V gene, CDR3 protein, CDR3 DNA. A D gene is named only where the DNA matches it firmly. Clone size is given for some rows only: seen once, a few or many times, or a class if the clone is expanded.

TRBD1,TRBJ2-3,.,TRBV5-1,CASSLATGGADTQYF,TGCGCCAGCAGCTTGGCGACAGGGGGGGCAGATACGCAGTATTTT
.,TRBJ1-3,.,TRBV4-1,CASSQVYSGNTIYF,TGCGCCAGCAGCCAAGTCTACTCTGGAAACACCATATATTTT
.,TRBJ2-5,.,TRBV5-6,CASSLSVREETQYF,TGTGCCAGCAGCTTGAGCGTCAGGGAAGAGACCCAGTACTTC
.,TRBJ1-2,.,TRBV5-6,CASSLDLGRNYGYTF,TGTGCCAGCAGCTTGGATTTGGGGCGGAACTATGGCTACACCTTC
TRBD1,TRBJ1-1,.,TRBV14,CASSQDIGQGLNTEAFF,TGTGCCAGCAGCCAAGATATAGGACAGGGTCTAAACACTGAAGCTTTCTTT
TRBD1,TRBJ1-2,.,TRBV14,CASSLGQGWGYTF,TGTGCCAGCAGCCTGGGACAGGGATGGGGCTACACCTTC
.,TRBJ2-7,few,TRBV21-1,CAVTTPGGEQYF,TGTGCCGTCACGACCCCCGGGGGGGAGCAGTACTTC
TRBD2,TRBJ2-2,.,TRBV27,CASSWISGTSAGELFF,TGTGCCAGCAGTTGGATCTCCGGGACTAGCGCCGGGGAGCTGTTTTTT
.,TRBJ1-5,.,TRBV6-6,CASTETVTGRQPQHF,TGTGCCAGCACCGAAACCGTTACAGGGCGTCAGCCCCAGCATTTT
.,TRBJ1-6,.,TRBV6-5,CASSLIFGQHNSPLHF,TGTGCCAGCAGTTTAATTTTCGGACAGCATAATTCACCCCTCCACTTT
.,TRBJ1-6,.,TRBV7-9,CASSTTRAPSSPLHF,TGTGCCAGCAGCACGACCAGGGCCCCCAGTTCACCCCTCCACTTT
TRBD2,TRBJ2-5,.,TRBV10-1,CASSGQAGVQETQYF,TGCGCCAGCAGTGGTCAAGCGGGGGTCCAAGAGACCCAGTACTTC
.,TRBJ1-1,.,TRBV5-6,CASSSGQKLNTEAFF,TGTGCCAGCAGCAGCGGACAGAAACTGAACACTGAAGCTTTCTTT
.,TRBJ1-2,.,TRBV5-1,CASSKDSASSNYGYTF,TGCGCCAGCAGCAAGGACAGCGCCAGTTCGAACTATGGCTACACCTTC
.,TRBJ2-7,.,TRBV19,CASSMGLANEQYF,TGTGCCAGTAGTATGGGGCTAGCGAACGAGCAGTACTTC
.,TRBJ1-4,once,TRBV5-1,CASSLVDRTESTNEKLFF,TGCGCCAGCAGCTTGGTCGATAGGACAGAGTCTACTAATGAAAAACTGTTTTTT
.,TRBJ1-2,.,TRBV6-5,CASSYRTPDYGYTF,TGTGCCAGCAGTTATCGGACTCCGGACTATGGCTACACCTTC
TRBD1,TRBJ2-7,.,TRBV10-2,CASGRDRVAYEQYF,TGCGCCAGCGGCCGGGACAGGGTTGCTTACGAGCAGTACTTC
TRBD1,TRBJ1-1,.,TRBV7-9,CASSKGQGITEAFF,TGTGCCAGCAGCAAGGGACAGGGGATCACTGAAGCTTTCTTT
.,TRBJ2-7,.,TRBV30,CAWSLFSVSSYEQYF,TGTGCCTGGAGTTTATTCAGCGTTAGCTCCTACGAGCAGTACTTC
.,TRBJ1-1,.,TRBV9,CASSVGPKGGNTEAFF,TGTGCCAGCAGCGTAGGGCCTAAAGGGGGGAACACTGAAGCTTTCTTT
TRBD1,TRBJ2-1,.,TRBV27,CASSPRQGSYNEQFF,TGTGCCAGCAGTCCACGACAGGGATCCTACAATGAGCAGTTCTTC
.,TRBJ1-2,.,TRBV5-4,CASSLAPSDGYTF,TGTGCCAGCAGCTTGGCCCCCTCTGATGGCTACACCTTC
.,TRBJ1-1,.,TRBV5-1,CASSLKIQDMNTEAFF,TGCGCCAGCAGCCTAAAGATACAGGACATGAACACTGAAGCTTTCTTT
TRBD1,TRBJ2-7,.,TRBV7-2,CASSSSPQGASYEQYF,TGTGCCAGCAGTTCTAGCCCCCAGGGGGCCTCCTACGAGCAGTACTTC
TRBD2,TRBJ2-3,.,TRBV7-2,CASSFGGAFADTQYF,TGTGCCAGCAGCTTCGGGGGGGCCTTCGCAGATACGCAGTATTTT
.,TRBJ2-7,.,TRBV7-6,CASSPDTSYEQYF,TGTGCCAGCAGCCCCGACACATCCTACGAGCAGTACTTC
.,TRBJ2-7,few,TRBV11-1,CASSGEAWEQYF,TGTGCCAGCAGCGGAGAGGCTTGGGAGCAGTACTTC
.,TRBJ1-1,.,TRBV5-1,CASSPGQGANTEAFF,TGCGCCAGCAGCCCGGGTCAGGGCGCGAACACTGAAGCTTTCTTT
.,TRBJ1-2,once,TRBV11-2,CASSLGSLRGGTF,TGTGCCAGCAGCTTAGGGTCTTTACGTGGAGGAACCTTC
TRBD1,TRBJ2-7,.,TRBV5-1,CASSLTGTGEQYF,TGCGCCAGCAGCCTGACAGGGACCGGCGAGCAGTACTTC
TRBD1,TRBJ1-1,.,TRBV14,CASSQDNRGVHTEAFF,TGTGCCAGCAGCCAAGATAACAGGGGAGTCCACACTGAAGCTTTCTTT
.,TRBJ1-4,.,TRBV5-1,CASSLEGTATNEKLFF,TGCGCCAGCAGCTTGGAAGGGACTGCAACTAATGAAAAACTGTTTTTT
.,TRBJ2-3,.,TRBV4-1,CASSQRSSGGSTDTQYF,TGCGCCAGCAGCCAAAGAAGCTCTGGCGGGAGCACAGATACGCAGTATTTT
TRBD1,TRBJ1-1,.,TRBV4-3,CASSQDPRQGNTEAFF,TGCGCCAGCAGCCAAGATCCCCGACAGGGGAATACTGAAGCTTTCTTT
.,TRBJ1-1,.,TRBV7-6,CASSFLLSGGPNTEAFF,TGTGCCAGCAGCTTTTTACTCTCGGGGGGGCCAAACACTGAAGCTTTCTTT
TRBD1,TRBJ2-2,.,TRBV25-1,CASLGTGGLTGELFF,TGTGCCAGCTTAGGGACAGGGGGCTTAACCGGGGAGCTGTTTTTT
TRBD2,TRBJ2-1,.,TRBV5-1,CASSEFGTSSRNEQFF,TGCGCCAGCAGCGAGTTTGGGACTAGCAGTCGCAATGAGCAGTTCTTC
TRBD1,TRBJ2-3,.,TRBV5-1,CASSLVPTGGPTDTQYF,TGCGCCAGCAGCTTGGTGCCGACAGGGGGCCCCACAGATACGCAGTATTTT
.,TRBJ2-7,.,TRBV7-9,CASSPTQGQTYEQYF,TGTGCCAGCAGCCCAACACAGGGTCAGACCTACGAGCAGTACTTC
.,TRBJ1-5,.,TRBV27,CASSLLAYSNQPQHF,TGTGCCAGCAGTTTGCTGGCATATAGCAATCAGCCCCAGCATTTT